These 20 T cell receptor beta chains were sequenced from one sample in a study of Ad26.COV2.S vaccination and SARS-CoV-2 variants. Produced via immunoSEQ multiplex PCR; TCRdb's table is partial and in-frame only. In the table there are roughly 500,000 clones, roughly 87% of which are singletons. The treatment here: about 20 received Ad26.COV2.S at low or high dose, single or two shots; 5 received placebo; per-sample allocation not given. Samples came from day 63 after the first vaccine or placebo injection. Here the sequenced sample was peripheral blood, taken in a trial of Ad26.COV2.S vaccine versus placebo. The source of these receptors is a person aged 18-60 years who received the Ad26.COV2.S COVID-19 vaccine or a placebo.

The chain recombines TRBV5-1 with TRBJ2-1; no clear D. Trimming cost V 3 bases and J 2 bases, with 15 bases left between them. Germline V lookup: CDR1 SGHRS, CDR2 YFSETQ. This CDR3 region has 16 residues. CDR3 in amino acids: CASSYLTDPTYNEQFF. The CDR3 DNA follows: TGCGCCAGCAGCTACTTAACAGATCCCACCTACAATGAGCAGTTCTTC. Based on the CDR3 plus reference TRBV5-1 and TRBJ2-1, the full variable domain is KAGVTQTPRYLIKTRGQQVTLSCSPISGHRSVSWYQQTPGQGLQFLFEYFSETQRNKGNFPGRFSGRQFSNSRSEMNVSTLELGDSALYLCASSYLTDPTYNEQFFGPGTRLTVL.

The chain carries TRBV6-6 and TRBJ2-1; D is possibly TRBD2 (5 bases). Trimming pared 1 base from V and 7 bases from J, leaving 17 bases between. The CDR3 has 16 residues. In germline, CDR1 is MNHNY, CDR2 SVGAGI (reference sequence). In DNA, the CDR3 is TGTGCCAGCAGTTACTTCAGGCTAGCTGGTAGGAATGAGCAGTTCTTC. Its protein is CASSYFRLAGRNEQFF.

This rearrangement joins TRBV9 to TRBJ2-3; D is uncertain. This CDR3 has 12 residues. The V gene lost 4 bases and the J gene lost 5 bases, with 8 bases spanning the gap. CDR1 is SGDLS, CDR2 YYNGEE, per germline. The CDR3, as DNA: TGTGCCAGCAGCCAGTGGGGAGATACGCAGTATTTT. It yields the protein CASSQWGDTQYF.

This clone was detected once. The same CDR3 can be traced to other DNA sequences in this sample. The chain recombines TRBV27 with TRBJ1-2; D is unclear. Trimming stripped 3 bases from V and 0 bases from J, with 5 bases between. From germline, CDR1 is MNHEY and CDR2 SMNVEV (reference sequence). The CDR3 extends over 13 amino acids. The CDR3 sequence: CASSLSANYGYTF. The DNA for the CDR3 is TGTGCCAGCAGTTTGTCGGCTAACTATGGCTACACCTTC.

In this sample, this clone turned up once. J is TRBJ1-5 and V is TRBV4-1; no reliable D call. The length of the CDR3 is 16 residues. Looked up from germline, CDR1 is MGHRA and CDR2 is YSYEKL. Trimming removed 0 bases at V and 10 bases at J, with 19 bases between. Here the CDR3 reads CASSQEGGWGVQPQHF. The DNA for the CDR3 is TGCGCCAGCAGCCAAGAAGGTGGATGGGGAGTTCAACCCCAGCATTTT.

The chain couples TRBV18 to TRBJ1-1, with unresolved D. V gave up 8 bases and J gave up 4 bases, with 14 bases separating them. Per germline, CDR1 KGHSH and CDR2 LQKENI. The CDR3 totals 13 residues. CDR3 protein: CASSRTGSTEAFF. CDR3 in DNA: TGTGCCAGCAGTCGTACGGGGAGCACTGAAGCTTTCTTT.

CDR3 nucleotides: TGTGCCAGCAGCAACAGGGACTATGGGGATACGCAGTATTTT. Translation: CASSNRDYGDTQYF. This chain joins TRBV6-2 or TRBV6-3 and TRBJ2-3; D possibly corresponds to TRBD2 (7 bases). Germline-derived CDR1 and CDR2 are MNHEY and SVGEGT. The CDR3 covers 14 residues. With 6 bases removed from V and 6 bases from J, the gap between germline ends came to 16 bases.

The chain links TRBV5-4 to TRBJ1-2; TRBD1 agrees at 11 bases. V was pared by 4 bases and J by 3 bases, with 2 bases of the junction left unmatched. Germline V gene lookup returns CDR1 SGHNT and CDR2 YYREEE (reference sequence). The CDR3 covers 14 residues. CDR3 DNA sequence: TGTGCCAGCAGCCGGGGACAGGGGGACTATGGCTACACCTTC. Protein: CASSRGQGDYGYTF.

This clone was picked up one time. The V gene is TRBV27, the J gene TRBJ2-1; no firm D call. The CDR3 sequence is 13 residues long. Germline CDR1 reads MNHEY; CDR2 reads SMNVEV (reference sequence). V was pared by 6 bases and J by 6 bases, with 12 bases between. CDR3 nucleotide sequence: TGTGCCAGCAGGCAGCGACTGCCCAATGAGCAGTTCTTC. Encoded protein: CASRQRLPNEQFF.

Here the CDR3 reads CASSDGTASSYNSPLHF. CDR3 DNA sequence: TGTGCCAGCAGCGATGGGACAGCAAGCTCCTATAATTCACCCCTCCACTTT. The chain couples TRBV5-4 to TRBJ1-6, with 7 bases fitting TRBD1. From germline, CDR1 is SGHNT and CDR2 YYREEE (reference sequence). Germline trimming cut 4 bases from V and 0 bases from J; bases unmatched to any gene: 7. The CDR3 totals 17 residues. Filled out from reference TRBV5-4 and TRBJ1-6, the complete variable domain reads ETGVTQSPTHLIKTRGQQVTLRCSSQSGHNTVSWYQQALGQGPQFIFQYYREEENGRGNFPPRFSGLQFPNYSSELNVNALELDDSALYLCASSDGTASSYNSPLHFGNGTRLTVT.

The chain carries TRBV11-3 and TRBJ2-1; a weak D match, TRBD1 (6 bases). This CDR3 is built from 15 residues. Trimming cost V 1 base and J 6 bases, with 13 bases left between them. Germline loops: CDR1 SGHNT, CDR2 YENEEA. CDR3 residues: CASSLGQGLVNEQFF. CDR3 nucleotides: TGTGCCAGCAGCTTAGGGCAGGGGCTTGTCAATGAGCAGTTCTTC.

Here the CDR3 DNA reads TGTGCCAGCAGCGGGAGGGGGATCAATGAGCAGTTCTTC. This translates into CASSGRGINEQFF. This chain joins TRBV5-4 and TRBJ2-1; tentatively, D is TRBD2 (7 bases). Germline V gives CDR1 SGHNT, CDR2 YYREEE (reference sequence). The CDR3 extends over 13 amino acids. Trimming pared 4 bases from V and 6 bases from J, leaving 11 bases between.

The chain recombines TRBV28 with TRBJ2-3; maybe TRBD1 (5 bases). The V gene's germline CDR1 is MDHEN and CDR2 SYDVKM. V lost 3 bases, J lost 5 bases, and 15 bases lay in between. The CDR3 sequence is 15 residues long. The CDR3 bases are TGTGCCAGCAGTTTCGTAGGGGCCTTTGGAGATACGCAGTATTTT. Translation: CASSFVGAFGDTQYF.

The V call is TRBV19, the J call TRBJ2-7; tentatively, D is TRBD2 (6 bases). Trimming cost V 9 bases and J 0 bases, with 18 bases left between them. The CDR3 is 15 residues long. Germline V CDR1 and CDR2: LNHDA, SQIVND (reference sequence). The CDR3 sequence is CASSEAGSSSYEQYV. Here the CDR3 DNA reads TGTGCCAGCTCGGAAGCGGGTTCTAGCTCCTACGAGCAGTACGTC.

The rearrangement joins TRBV19 to TRBJ1-5, with D possibly matching TRBD1 (6 bases). V was shortened by 6 bases and J by 2 bases, with 14 bases between the two germline ends. Germline assignment: CDR1 LNHDA and CDR2 SQIVND (reference sequence). The CDR3 covers 15 residues. In nucleotides, the CDR3 is TGTGCCAGTAGCAGATACAGGGCGGGCAATCAGCCCCAGCATTTT. This translates into CASSRYRAGNQPQHF. Complete variable domain (other parts from reference TRBV19 and TRBJ1-5): DGGITQSPKYLFRKEGQNVTLSCEQNLNHDAMYWYRQDPGQGLRLIYYSQIVNDFQKGDIAEGYSVSREKKESFPLTVTSAQKNPTAFYLCASSRYRAGNQPQHFGDGTRLSIL.

The chain recombines TRBV18 with TRBJ2-7, with unresolved D. Germline V lookup: CDR1 KGHSH, CDR2 LQKENI. The V end was cut by 3 bases, the J end by 0 bases, with 6 bases between. The CDR3 is made up of 13 amino acids. In DNA, the CDR3 is TGTGCCAGCTCACCCGCTGCCTCCTACGAGCAGTACGTC. Translation gives CASSPAASYEQYV.

V is TRBV7-9 and J is TRBJ2-1; 16 bases agree with TRBD2. CDR1 SEHNR and CDR2 FQNEAQ come from the germline V gene (reference sequence). V trimming: 5 bases; J trimming: 4 bases; junction bases outside the gene matches: 5. CDR3 size: 17 residues. The CDR3 DNA reads TGTGCCAGCAGCCCGGGACTAGCGGGAGGGGGTTACAATGAGCAGTTCTTC. Translation gives CASSPGLAGGGYNEQFF.

The J gene is TRBJ1-2, the V gene TRBV28; D gene ambiguous. The V gene lost 5 bases and the J gene lost 4 bases, with 14 bases spanning the gap. CDR1 and CDR2 (germline): MDHEN, SYDVKM. This CDR3 is built from 14 residues. CDR3 protein: CASSPTTGSYGYTF. DNA for the CDR3: TGTGCCAGCAGTCCCACCACGGGTAGCTATGGCTACACCTTC.

The gene calls are TRBV10-3 and TRBJ2-7; 8 positions agree with TRBD1. The CDR3 is made up of 14 amino acids. Germline V gives CDR1 ENHRY, CDR2 SYGVKD. With V trimmed by 10 bases and J by 3 bases, 11 bases remained unmatched. The CDR3 sequence: CATLPDRDLYEQYF. DNA for the CDR3: TGTGCCACCCTACCGGACAGGGATCTCTACGAGCAGTACTTC.

The chain recombines TRBV7-9 with TRBJ2-1; D is possibly TRBD1 or TRBD2 (5 bases each). Germline V gene lookup returns CDR1 SEHNR and CDR2 FQNEAQ (reference sequence). V lost 1 base to trimming and J lost 0 bases, with 13 bases between them. The CDR3 is made up of 17 amino acids. For the CDR3, the DNA is TGTGCCAGCAGCTTAGAATTTGGGGGAAGCTCCTACAATGAGCAGTTCTTC. This translates into CASSLEFGGSSYNEQFF. The whole variable domain, filled in from reference TRBV7-9 and TRBJ2-1, reads DTGVSQNPRHKITKRGQNVTFRCDPISEHNRLYWYRQTLGQGPEFLTYFQNEAQLEKSRLLSDRFSAERPKGSFSTLEIQRTEQGDSAMYLCASSLEFGGSSYNEQFFGPGTRLTVL.